This record looks at one T cell receptor (beta chain) sequence and its context. Survey-level TCR beta sequencing used the immunoSEQ assay. Repertoires were generated with immunoSEQ multiplex PCR, while TCRdb's copy carries only in-frame clones and drops some. The sample contains around 50,000 clones, approximately 93% of which appear only once. V lost 0 bases, J lost 3 bases, and 12 bases lay in between. This CDR3 contains 16 residues. Germline-derived CDR1 and CDR2 are MNHNY and SVGAGI (reference sequence). J is TRBJ1-5 and V is TRBV6-6, with a possible D match to TRBD1 (6 bases). Input material: PBMCs. The sequence derives from a man aged 35-49 years with rheumatoid arthritis. CDR3 DNA: TGTGCCAGCAGTTACTCCTACAGGGATCCCAATCAGCCCCAGCATTTT. This sequence encodes CASSYSYRDPNQPQHF.